This T cell receptor beta chain stems from a study of T cells in narcolepsy. CDR1 and CDR2 (germline): MGHRA, YSYEKL. This CDR3 spans 15 amino acids. V dropped 1 base and J dropped 6; count of bases not matched to a gene: 5. Libraries were prepared by immunoSEQ multiplex PCR; TCRdb keeps only in-frame clonotypes and omits some of them. Altogether 25,000 to 30,000 clones are present, approximately 83% being singletons, with the ten largest covering around 0.91%. The receptor was isolated from a human donor with narcolepsy. The V and J genes are TRBV4-1 and TRBJ2-2, with 7 bases lining up with TRBD1. The specimen was CD45RA- memory CD4+ T cells from PBMCs. The CDR3 sequence is CASSQGQGLAGELFF. For the CDR3, the DNA is TGCGCCAGCAGCCAAGGACAGGGCTTGGCCGGGGAGCTGTTTTTT.